These 2 T cell receptor beta chains were sequenced from one sample in a study of identifying expanded T cells in peripheral blood. The data were produced by immunoSEQ multiplex PCR, yet TCRdb's version contains in-frame clones alone and is incomplete. Seen here are around 120,000 clones, 75% to 90% observed once, and the top ten hold 7.5% to 8.5%. The sequencing input was blood. All receptors come from a person aged 18 to 70 in good health.

This clone was detected only a few times. This sequence joins TRBV27 and TRBJ1-1; D unresolved. Trimming left V 3 bases short and J 11 bases short, with 16 bases between. The germline gives CDR1 MNHEY, CDR2 SMNVEV (reference sequence). The CDR3 extends over 13 amino acids. The CDR3 DNA reads as TGTGCCAGCAGTTTTCTTCTAGGAGGAGATGCTTTCTTT. Amino acid sequence: CASSFLLGGDAFF.

This chain links TRBV5-8 with TRBJ1-1, with D hard to call. Germline CDR1 and CDR2: SGHTS and YDEGEE. The CDR3 contains 13 residues. Trimming pared 7 bases from V and 5 bases from J, leaving 15 bases between. The CDR3 spells CASDPGRGTEAFF. In DNA form, the CDR3 reads TGTGCCAGCGACCCGGGCAGAGGGACTGAAGCTTTCTTT.